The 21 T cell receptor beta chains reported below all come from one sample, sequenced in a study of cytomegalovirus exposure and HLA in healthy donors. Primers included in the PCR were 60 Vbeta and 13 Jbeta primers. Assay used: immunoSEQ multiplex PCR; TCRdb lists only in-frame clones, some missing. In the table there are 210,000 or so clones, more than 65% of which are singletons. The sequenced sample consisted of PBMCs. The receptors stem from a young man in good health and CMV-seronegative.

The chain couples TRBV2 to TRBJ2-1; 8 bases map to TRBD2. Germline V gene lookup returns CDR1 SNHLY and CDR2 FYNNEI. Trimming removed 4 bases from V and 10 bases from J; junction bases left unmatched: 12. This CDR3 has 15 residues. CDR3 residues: CASSGGTSMTTEQFF. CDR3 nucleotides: TGTGCCAGCAGTGGGGGGACTAGTATGACGACGGAGCAGTTCTTC. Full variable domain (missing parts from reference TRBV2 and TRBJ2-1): EPEVTQTPSHQVTQMGQEVILRCVPISNHLYFYWYRQILGQKVEFLVSFYNNEISEKSEIFDDQFSVERPDGSNFTLKIRSTKLEDSAMYFCASSGGTSMTTEQFFGPGTRLTVL.

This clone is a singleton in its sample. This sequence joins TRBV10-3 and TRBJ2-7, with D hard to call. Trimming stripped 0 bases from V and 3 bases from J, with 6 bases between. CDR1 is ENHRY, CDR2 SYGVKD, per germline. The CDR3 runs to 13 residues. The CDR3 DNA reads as TGTGCCATCAGTGAGTCGCACGGCTACGAGCAGTACTTC. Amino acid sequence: CAISESHGYEQYF.

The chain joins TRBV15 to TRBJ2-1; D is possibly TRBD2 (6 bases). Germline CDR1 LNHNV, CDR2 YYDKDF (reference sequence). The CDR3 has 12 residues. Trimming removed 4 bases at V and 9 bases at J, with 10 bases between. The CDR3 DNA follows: TGTGCCACCAGCACACTAGCTAGTGAGCAGTTCTTC. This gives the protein CATSTLASEQFF.

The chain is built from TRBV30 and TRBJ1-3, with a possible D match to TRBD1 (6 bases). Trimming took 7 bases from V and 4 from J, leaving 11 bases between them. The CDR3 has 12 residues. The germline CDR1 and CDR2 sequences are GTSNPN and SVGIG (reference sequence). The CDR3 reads CALQGAGNTIYF. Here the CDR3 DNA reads TGTGCCTTACAGGGAGCGGGAAACACCATATATTTT. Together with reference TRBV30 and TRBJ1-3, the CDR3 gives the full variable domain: SQTIHQWPATLVQPVGSPLSLECTVEGTSNPNLYWYRQAAGRGLQLLFYSVGIGQISSEVPQNLSASRPQDRQFILSSKKLLLSDSGFYLCALQGAGNTIYFGEGSWLTVV.

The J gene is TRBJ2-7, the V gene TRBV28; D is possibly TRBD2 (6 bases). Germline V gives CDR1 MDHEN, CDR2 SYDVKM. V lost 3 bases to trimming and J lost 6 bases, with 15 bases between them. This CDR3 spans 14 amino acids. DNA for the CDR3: TGTGCCAGCAGTTTGGGTAGCGGAGCCGCCGAGCAGTACTTC. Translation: CASSLGSGAAEQYF.

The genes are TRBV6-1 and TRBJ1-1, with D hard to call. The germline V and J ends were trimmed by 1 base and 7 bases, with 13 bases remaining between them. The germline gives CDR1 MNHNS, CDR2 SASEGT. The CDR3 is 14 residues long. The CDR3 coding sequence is TGTGCCAGCAGTGAAGGGTCTGTGCGGTTTGAAGCTTTCTTT. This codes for CASSEGSVRFEAFF.

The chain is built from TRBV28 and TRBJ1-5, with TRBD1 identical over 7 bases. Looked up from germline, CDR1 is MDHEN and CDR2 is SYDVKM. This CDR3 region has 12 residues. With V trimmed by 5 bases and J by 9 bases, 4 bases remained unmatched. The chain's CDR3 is CASSTGERPQHF. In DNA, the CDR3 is TGTGCCAGCAGTACAGGGGAGAGGCCCCAGCATTTT.

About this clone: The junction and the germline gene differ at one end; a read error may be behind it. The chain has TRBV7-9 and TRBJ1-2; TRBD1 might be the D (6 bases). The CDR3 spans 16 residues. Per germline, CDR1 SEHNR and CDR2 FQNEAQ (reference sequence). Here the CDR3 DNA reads TGTTCCAGCAGCTTAACAAGTTGGGGGGGCGACTATGGCTACACCTTC. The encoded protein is CSSSLTSWGGDYGYTF.

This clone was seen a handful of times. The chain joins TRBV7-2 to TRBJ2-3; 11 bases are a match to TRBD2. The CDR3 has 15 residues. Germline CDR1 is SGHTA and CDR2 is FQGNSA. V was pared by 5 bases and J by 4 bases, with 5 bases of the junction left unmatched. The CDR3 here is CASSTLAGAPDTQYF. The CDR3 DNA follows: TGTGCCAGCAGCACACTAGCGGGAGCCCCAGATACGCAGTATTTT.

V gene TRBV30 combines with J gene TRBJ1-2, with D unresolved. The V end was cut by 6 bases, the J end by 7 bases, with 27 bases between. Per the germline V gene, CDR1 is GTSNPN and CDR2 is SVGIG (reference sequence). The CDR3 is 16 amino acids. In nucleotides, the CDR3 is TGTGCCTGCCCAGGTGGCAGTTCCTCCTATCGAGTTGGCTACACCTTC. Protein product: CACPGGSSSYRVGYTF.

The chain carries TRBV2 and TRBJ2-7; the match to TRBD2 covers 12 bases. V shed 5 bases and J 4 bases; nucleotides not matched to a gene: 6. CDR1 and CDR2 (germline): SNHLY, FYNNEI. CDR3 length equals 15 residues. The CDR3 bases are TGTGCCAGCAGTCTAGGACTAGCGGGGCTTTACGAGCAGTACTTC. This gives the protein CASSLGLAGLYEQYF.

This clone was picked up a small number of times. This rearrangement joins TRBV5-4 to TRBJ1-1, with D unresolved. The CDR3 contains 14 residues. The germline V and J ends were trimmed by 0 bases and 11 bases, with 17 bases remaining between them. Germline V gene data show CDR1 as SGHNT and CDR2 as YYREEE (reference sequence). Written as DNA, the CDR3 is TGTGCCAGCAGCTTGGTACGCCAGCCTCTCGGGGCTTTCTTT. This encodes CASSLVRQPLGAFF.

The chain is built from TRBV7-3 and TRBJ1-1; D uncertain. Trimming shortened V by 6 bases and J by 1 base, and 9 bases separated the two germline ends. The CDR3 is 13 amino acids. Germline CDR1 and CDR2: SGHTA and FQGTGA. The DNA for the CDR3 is TGTGCCAGCAGATTAGCTACGAACACTGAAGCTTTCTTT. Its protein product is CASRLATNTEAFF.

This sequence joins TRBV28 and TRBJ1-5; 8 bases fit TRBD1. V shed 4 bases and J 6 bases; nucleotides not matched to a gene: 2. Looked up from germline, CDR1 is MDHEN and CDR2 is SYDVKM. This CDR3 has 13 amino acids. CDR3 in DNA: TGTGCCAGCAGTTGGACAGGGAGTCAGCCCCAGCATTTT. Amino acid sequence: CASSWTGSQPQHF.

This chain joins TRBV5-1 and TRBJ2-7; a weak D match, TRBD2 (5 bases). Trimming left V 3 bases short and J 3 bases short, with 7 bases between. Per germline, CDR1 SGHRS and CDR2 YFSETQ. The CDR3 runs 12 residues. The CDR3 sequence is CASSWGDYEQYF. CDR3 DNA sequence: TGCGCCAGCAGCTGGGGAGACTACGAGCAGTACTTC.

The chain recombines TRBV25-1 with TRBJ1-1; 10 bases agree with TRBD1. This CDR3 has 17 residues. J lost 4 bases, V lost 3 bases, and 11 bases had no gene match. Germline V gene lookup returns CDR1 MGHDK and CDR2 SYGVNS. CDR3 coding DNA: TGTGCCAGCAGTGACCGACAGGGGGCGGGTGGTTCCACTGAAGCTTTCTTT. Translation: CASSDRQGAGGSTEAFF.

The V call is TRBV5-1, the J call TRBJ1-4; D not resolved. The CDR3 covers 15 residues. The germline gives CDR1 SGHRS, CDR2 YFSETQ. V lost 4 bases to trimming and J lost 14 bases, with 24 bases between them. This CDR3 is CASSRGDTRMKSLFF. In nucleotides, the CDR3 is TGCGCCAGCAGCCGAGGAGACACTAGAATGAAAAGTCTGTTTTTT.

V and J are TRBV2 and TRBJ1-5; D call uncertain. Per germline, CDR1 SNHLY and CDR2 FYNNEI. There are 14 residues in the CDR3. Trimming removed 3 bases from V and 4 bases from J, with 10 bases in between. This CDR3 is CASSDVSGNQPQHF. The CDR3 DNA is TGTGCCAGCAGTGACGTTTCGGGGAATCAGCCCCAGCATTTT. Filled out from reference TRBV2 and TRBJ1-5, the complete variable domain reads EPEVTQTPSHQVTQMGQEVILRCVPISNHLYFYWYRQILGQKVEFLVSFYNNEISEKSEIFDDQFSVERPDGSNFTLKIRSTKLEDSAMYFCASSDVSGNQPQHFGDGTRLSIL.

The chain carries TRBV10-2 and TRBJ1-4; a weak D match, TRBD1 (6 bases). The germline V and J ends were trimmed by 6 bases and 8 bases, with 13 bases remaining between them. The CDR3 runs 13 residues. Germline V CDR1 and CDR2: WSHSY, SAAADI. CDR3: CASRRGSDEKLFF. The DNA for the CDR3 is TGCGCCAGCAGAAGGGGGTCGGACGAAAAACTGTTTTTT.

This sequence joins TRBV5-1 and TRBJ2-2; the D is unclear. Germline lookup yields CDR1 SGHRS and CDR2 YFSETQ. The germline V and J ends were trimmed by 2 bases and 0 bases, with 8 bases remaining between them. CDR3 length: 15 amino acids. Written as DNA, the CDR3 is TGCGCCAGCAGCTTAAAGCTTACGAACACCGGGGAGCTGTTTTTT. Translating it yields CASSLKLTNTGELFF.

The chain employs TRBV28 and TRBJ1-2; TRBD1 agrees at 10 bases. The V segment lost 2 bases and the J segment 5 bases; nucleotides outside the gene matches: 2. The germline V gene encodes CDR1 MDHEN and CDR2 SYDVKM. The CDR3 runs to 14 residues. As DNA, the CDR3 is TGTGCCAGCAGTTTAACGGGACAGGGGTATGGCTACACCTTC. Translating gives CASSLTGQGYGYTF.